This record concerns one TCR beta chain sequence. The antigen remains unidentified. These data come from a study of identifying expanded T cells in peripheral blood. This CDR3 is built from 12 residues. The germline gives CDR1 LNHDA, CDR2 SQIVND (reference sequence). The V gene end was trimmed by 7 bases and the J gene end by 7 bases; junction bases not matched to a gene: 6. Whole-study findings and limits: Technical replicates showed roughly 1.2 changed clones; around 2 weeks about 16.4; four weeks 19. Clone count variance between roughly two-week samples rose with total template count.

Assay: immunoSEQ multiplex PCR; the TCRdb copy retains only in-frame clones and omits some. The sample carries under 120,000 clones, more than 85% recorded once. During the collection period, no donor immune events like infections were recorded. The clonotype was recovered from a person aged 18 to 75 in good health. Material: blood. The rearrangement uses TRBV19 and TRBJ1-2, with 7 bases identical to TRBD1. This CDR3 reads CASTTGVGGYTF. The CDR3 DNA reads TGTGCCAGTACCACAGGGGTGGGTGGCTACACCTTC.